These 17 T cell receptor beta chains were all obtained from the same sample, sequenced in a study of T-cell memory formation after mild COVID-19. Each CDR3 protein is one row after TCRdb ran MiXCR on the 5' RACE reads. The table has some 300,000 distinct CDR3 sequences, 19% seen once. Sample: PBMCs or a T cell subset sorted from them (not recorded which). These receptor sequences come from a young man who had mild COVID-19 (a few samples of this study predate the infection). Cell type and time point are not known.

This chain uses TRBV2 with TRBJ2-7; 9 bases align to TRBD2. Germline loops: CDR1 SNHLY, CDR2 FYNNEI. The CDR3 loop spans 12 amino acids. With V trimmed by 11 bases and J by 2 bases, 4 bases remained unmatched. Here the CDR3 DNA reads TGTGCCGGGGCTAGCGGGGCCTACGAGCAGTACTTC. Protein sequence: CAGASGAYEQYF.

This clonotype was counted only a few times. Here the CDR3 reads CASSPPGQKGGELFF. The CDR3 nucleotides are TGTGCCAGCTCACCACCCGGACAGAAAGGCGGGGAGCTGTTTTTT. The chain uses TRBV18 and TRBJ2-2, with a possible D match to TRBD1 (6 bases). CDR1 is KGHSH and CDR2 is LQKENI in the germline V gene. This CDR3 region has 15 residues. Trimming stripped 0 bases from V and 7 bases from J, with 12 bases between.

CDR3 DNA: TGTGCCAGCAGCAGAGGACTAGCGGATAATGAGCAGTTCTTC. Protein sequence: CASSRGLADNEQFF. This chain uses TRBV7-8 with TRBJ2-1, with 10 nucleotides matching TRBD2. Germline V gene sequence: CDR1 SGHVS, CDR2 FQNEAQ. The length of the CDR3 is 14 residues. With V trimmed by 5 bases and J by 7 bases, 5 bases remained unmatched.

V gene TRBV11-2 combines with J gene TRBJ2-5; D is uncertain. V gave up 0 bases and J gave up 9 bases, with 11 bases separating them. Germline CDR1 and CDR2: SGHAT and FQNNGV. This CDR3 is built from 13 residues. The CDR3 nucleotides are TGTGCCAGCAGCTTAGATTCCCAGGTCCCCCAGTACTTC. This sequence encodes CASSLDSQVPQYF.

V is TRBV11-2 and J is TRBJ1-2; D not certain. The CDR3 length is 12 residues. Between the trimmed V and J ends, which lost 5 bases and 7 bases, there was a span of 11 bases. Germline V gene data show CDR1 as SGHAT and CDR2 as FQNNGV. The CDR3 DNA reads TGTGCCAGCAGCGAACGATTGCCTGGCTACACCTTC. It is translated as CASSERLPGYTF.

The V call is TRBV11-1, the J call TRBJ1-6, with 9 bases aligning to TRBD1. The CDR3 length is 17 residues. The J segment lost 14 bases and the V segment lost 5 bases, leaving 19 bases of the junction unmatched. Germline V lookup: CDR1 SGHAT, CDR2 FQDESV (reference sequence). CDR3 coding DNA: TGTGCCAGCAGCCGGGGTCCCTCCGGGACAGGGCTTCCAGCCCTCCACTTT. It yields the protein CASSRGPSGTGLPALHF.

This clonotype was seen more than once but under ten times. The chain carries TRBV7-2 and TRBJ2-1, with 7 bases identical to TRBD1. The germline V gene encodes CDR1 SGHTA and CDR2 FQGNSA. V was clipped by 5 bases and J by 9 bases; unmatched bases: 16. The CDR3 runs to 16 residues. Here the CDR3 DNA reads TGTGCCAGCAGCGGGCGACAGGGTTGGTCCTCGGGTGAGCAGTTCTTC. Translation gives CASSGRQGWSSGEQFF.

This clonotype came up a few times. The gene calls are TRBV4-2 and TRBJ2-6, with a tentative D call TRBD1 (7 bases). V lost 1 base and J lost 3, with 16 bases in between. The CDR3 is 18 residues long. CDR1 and CDR2 from the germline V gene are LGHNA and YNFKEQ. CDR3 nucleotide sequence: TGTGCCAGCAGCCAAGTCTTTGGAGGGGGCAATGGGGCCAACGTCCTGACTTTC. This translates into CASSQVFGGGNGANVLTF.

This clonotype was seen only a few times. The rearrangement uses TRBV4-3 and TRBJ1-4; a possible D gene is TRBD1 (6 bases). The CDR3 extends over 15 amino acids. Trimming removed 0 bases from V and 8 bases from J, with 13 bases in between. The germline CDR1 and CDR2 sequences are LGHNA and YSLEER. CDR3 region: CASSQERGAGEKLFF. In DNA form, the CDR3 reads TGCGCCAGCAGCCAAGAAAGGGGGGCGGGCGAAAAACTGTTTTTT.

The chain links TRBV6-5 to TRBJ1-2; D unclear. CDR1 and CDR2 from the germline V gene are MNHEY and SVGAGI. The length of the CDR3 is 14 residues. Deletions cut 5 bases from V and 8 bases from J, with 18 bases between. Here the CDR3 reads CASSLGATRRGYTF. CDR3 coding DNA: TGTGCCAGCAGTCTAGGCGCCACCAGGCGCGGCTACACCTTC.

The V gene is TRBV2, the J gene TRBJ2-1; 8 bases map to TRBD2. J gave up 0 bases and V 8 bases, and 9 bases lay outside the gene matches. CDR3 size: 16 residues. Germline loops: CDR1 SNHLY, CDR2 FYNNEI. DNA of the CDR3: TGTGCCAGCGTGGATAGCGGGGTCAGCTCCTACAATGAGCAGTTCTTC. Protein product: CASVDSGVSSYNEQFF.

This clonotype was recorded at least ten times. This sequence joins TRBV5-6 and TRBJ2-5; D remains ambiguous. Germline V lookup: CDR1 SGHDT, CDR2 YYEEEE. This CDR3 is built from 13 residues. Trimming shortened V by 0 bases and J by 1 base, and 4 bases separated the two germline ends. The CDR3 sequence is CASSLGFQETQYF. As DNA, the CDR3 is TGTGCCAGCAGCTTGGGTTTCCAAGAGACCCAGTACTTC.

This chain links TRBV6-5 with TRBJ2-1; no reliable D call. The V gene's germline CDR1 is MNHEY and CDR2 SVGAGI. This CDR3 comprises 16 residues. The V gene lost 4 bases and the J gene lost 0 bases, with 13 bases spanning the gap. This chain's CDR3 is CASSFGWASSYNEQFF. The CDR3 region has the DNA TGTGCCAGCAGTTTTGGTTGGGCAAGCTCCTACAATGAGCAGTTCTTC.

The chain combines TRBV5-5 with TRBJ2-1, with D tentatively TRBD2 (6 bases). CDR3 length: 15 amino acids. Per germline, CDR1 SGHKS and CDR2 YYEKEE (reference sequence). V lost 7 bases, J lost 2 bases, and 16 bases lay in between. The CDR3 region has the DNA TGTGCCAGCCAGGTGGAGGGGCTGACCTACAATGAGCAGTTCTTC. Amino acid sequence: CASQVEGLTYNEQFF.

The chain is built from TRBV19 and TRBJ2-3, with 8 bases lining up with TRBD2. CDR1 is LNHDA and CDR2 is SQIVND in the germline V gene (reference sequence). CDR3 length equals 16 residues. J gave up 4 bases and V 7 bases, and 13 bases lay outside the gene matches. The CDR3 bases are TGTGCCAGTACCGTGGGGCGGGGGGCCGGTCCAGATACGCAGTATTTT. Protein product: CASTVGRGAGPDTQYF.

This clonotype was found a few times. The rearrangement joins TRBV12-3 or TRBV12-4 to TRBJ1-4; 7 nucleotides match TRBD1. V shed 5 bases and J 7 bases; nucleotides not matched to a gene: 4. This CDR3 has 13 amino acids. The CDR3 DNA is TGTGCCAGCAGTGGGGGACAGCTTGAAAAACTGTTTTTT. Translation gives CASSGGQLEKLFF.

This clonotype was counted only a few times. The V gene is TRBV15, the J gene TRBJ2-5; D gene uncertain. CDR1 LNHNV and CDR2 YYDKDF come from the germline V gene (reference sequence). Trimming took 1 base from V and 4 from J, leaving 13 bases between them. This CDR3 region has 15 residues. DNA of the CDR3: TGTGCCACCAGCAGAGGAAGCCGGGTAGGAGAGACCCAGTACTTC. Protein: CATSRGSRVGETQYF.